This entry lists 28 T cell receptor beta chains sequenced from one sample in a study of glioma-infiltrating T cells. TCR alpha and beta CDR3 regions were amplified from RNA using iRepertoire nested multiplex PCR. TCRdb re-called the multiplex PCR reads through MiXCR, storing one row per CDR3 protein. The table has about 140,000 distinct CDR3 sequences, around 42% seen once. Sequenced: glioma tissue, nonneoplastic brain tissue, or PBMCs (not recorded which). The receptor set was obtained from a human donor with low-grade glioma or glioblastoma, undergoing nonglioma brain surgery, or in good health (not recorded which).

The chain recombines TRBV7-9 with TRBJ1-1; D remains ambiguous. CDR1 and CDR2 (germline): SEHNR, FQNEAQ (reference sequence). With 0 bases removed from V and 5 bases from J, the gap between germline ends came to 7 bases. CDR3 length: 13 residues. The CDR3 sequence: CASSLAEDTEAFF. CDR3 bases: TGTGCCAGCAGCTTAGCGGAGGATACTGAAGCTTTCTTT. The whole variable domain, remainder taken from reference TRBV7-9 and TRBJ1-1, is DTGVSQNPRHKITKRGQNVTFRCDPISEHNRLYWYRQTLGQGPEFLTYFQNEAQLEKSRLLSDRFSAERPKGSFSTLEIQRTEQGDSAMYLCASSLAEDTEAFFGQGTRLTVV.

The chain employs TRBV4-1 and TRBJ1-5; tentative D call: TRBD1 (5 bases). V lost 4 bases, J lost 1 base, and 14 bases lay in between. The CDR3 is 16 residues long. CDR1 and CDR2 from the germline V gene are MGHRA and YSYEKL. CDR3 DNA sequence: TGCGCCAGCAGCCTCGGGGGTGCAGGAAGCAATCAGCCCCAGCATTTT. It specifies CASSLGGAGSNQPQHF.

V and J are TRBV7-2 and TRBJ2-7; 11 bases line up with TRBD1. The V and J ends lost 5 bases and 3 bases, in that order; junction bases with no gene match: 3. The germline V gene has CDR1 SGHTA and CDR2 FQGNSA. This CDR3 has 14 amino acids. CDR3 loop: CASSIGTGGYEQYF. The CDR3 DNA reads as TGTGCCAGCAGCATCGGGACAGGGGGCTACGAGCAGTACTTC.

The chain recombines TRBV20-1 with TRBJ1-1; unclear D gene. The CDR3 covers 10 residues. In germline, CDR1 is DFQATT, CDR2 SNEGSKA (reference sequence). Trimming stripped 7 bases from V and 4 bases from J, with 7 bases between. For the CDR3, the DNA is TGCAGTGTGGAGGGCACTGAAGCTTTCTTT. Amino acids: CSVEGTEAFF.

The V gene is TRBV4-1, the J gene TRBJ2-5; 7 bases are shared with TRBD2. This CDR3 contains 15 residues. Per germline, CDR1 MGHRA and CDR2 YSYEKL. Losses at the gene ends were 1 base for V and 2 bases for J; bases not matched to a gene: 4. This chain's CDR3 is CASSQGGREQETQYF. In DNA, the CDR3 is TGCGCCAGCAGCCAAGGGGGGAGGGAGCAAGAGACCCAGTACTTC.

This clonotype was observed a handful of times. CDR3 loop: CASSWALNTEAFF. The CDR3 nucleotides are TGTGCCAGCAGTTGGGCCCTGAACACTGAAGCTTTCTTT. The gene calls are TRBV6-1 and TRBJ1-1; unclear D gene. Germline lookup yields CDR1 MNHNS and CDR2 SASEGT. This CDR3 is built from 13 residues. V lost 5 bases, J lost 0 bases, and 7 bases lay in between.

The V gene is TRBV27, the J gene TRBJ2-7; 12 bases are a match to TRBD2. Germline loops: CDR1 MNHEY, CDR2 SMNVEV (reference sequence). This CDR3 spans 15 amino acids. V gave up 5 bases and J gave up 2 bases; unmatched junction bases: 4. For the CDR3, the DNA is TGTGCCAGCAGTAAACTAGCGGGAGGTACCTACGAGCAGTACTTC. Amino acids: CASSKLAGGTYEQYF.

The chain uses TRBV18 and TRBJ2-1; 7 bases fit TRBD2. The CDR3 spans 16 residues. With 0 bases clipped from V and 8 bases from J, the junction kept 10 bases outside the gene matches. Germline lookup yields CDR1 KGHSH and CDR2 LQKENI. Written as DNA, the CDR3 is TGTGCCAGCTCACCACCGGATTATTCGGGGGGAGATGAGCAGTTCTTC. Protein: CASSPPDYSGGDEQFF.

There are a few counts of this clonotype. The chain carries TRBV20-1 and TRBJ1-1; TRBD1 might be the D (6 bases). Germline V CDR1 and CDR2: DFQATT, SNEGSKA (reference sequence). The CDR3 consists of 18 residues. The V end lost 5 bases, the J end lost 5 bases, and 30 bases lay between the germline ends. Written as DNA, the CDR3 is TGCAGTGCTCTTAAAGAGAGACGGGCAGGGGAGTCGGTTACTGAAGCTTTCTTT. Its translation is CSALKERRAGESVTEAFF.

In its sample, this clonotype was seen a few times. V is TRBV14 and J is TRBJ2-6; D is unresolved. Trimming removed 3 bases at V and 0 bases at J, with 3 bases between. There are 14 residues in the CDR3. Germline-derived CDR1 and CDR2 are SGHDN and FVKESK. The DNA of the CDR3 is TGTGCCAGCAGCCATCACTCTGGGGCCAACGTCCTGACTTTC. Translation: CASSHHSGANVLTF.

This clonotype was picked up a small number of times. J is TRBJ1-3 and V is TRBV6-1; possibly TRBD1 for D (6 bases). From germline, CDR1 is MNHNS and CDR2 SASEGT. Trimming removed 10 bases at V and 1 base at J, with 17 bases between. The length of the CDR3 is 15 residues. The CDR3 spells CAIRVGQSSGNTIYF. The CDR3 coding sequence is TGTGCCATCCGTGTTGGACAGTCTTCTGGAAACACCATATATTTT.

CDR3: CASRGDSIYNEQFF. Here the CDR3 DNA reads TGTGCCAGCAGGGGGGACAGTATCTACAATGAGCAGTTCTTC. This rearrangement joins TRBV7-2 to TRBJ2-1; TRBD1 matches at 7 bases. The junction had 5 bases not matched to a gene; V was cut back by 6 bases and J by 3 bases. Germline V gives CDR1 SGHTA, CDR2 FQGNSA. This CDR3 has 14 residues.

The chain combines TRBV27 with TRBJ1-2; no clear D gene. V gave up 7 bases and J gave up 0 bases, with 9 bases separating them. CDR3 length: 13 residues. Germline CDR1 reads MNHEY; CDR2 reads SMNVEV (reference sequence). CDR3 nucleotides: TGTGCCAGCAAGGACGGAGCTAACTATGGCTACACCTTC. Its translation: CASKDGANYGYTF.

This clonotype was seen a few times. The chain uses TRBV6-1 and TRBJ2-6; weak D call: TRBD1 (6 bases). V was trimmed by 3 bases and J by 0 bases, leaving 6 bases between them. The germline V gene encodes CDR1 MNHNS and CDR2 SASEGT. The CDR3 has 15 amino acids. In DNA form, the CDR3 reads TGTGCCAGCAGTGACAGGGGCTCTGGGGCCAACGTCCTGACTTTC. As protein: CASSDRGSGANVLTF.

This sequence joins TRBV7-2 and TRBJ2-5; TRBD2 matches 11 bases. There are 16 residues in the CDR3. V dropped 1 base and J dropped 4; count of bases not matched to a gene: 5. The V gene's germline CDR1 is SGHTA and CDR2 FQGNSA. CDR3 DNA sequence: TGTGCCAGCAGCTTAGTAGCGGGAGGGCGAGTAGAGACCCAGTACTTC. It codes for CASSLVAGGRVETQYF.

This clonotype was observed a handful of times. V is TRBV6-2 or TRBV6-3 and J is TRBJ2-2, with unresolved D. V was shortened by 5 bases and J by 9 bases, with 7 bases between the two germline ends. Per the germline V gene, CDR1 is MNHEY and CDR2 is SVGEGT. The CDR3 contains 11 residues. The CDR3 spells CASSRGRELFF. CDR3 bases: TGTGCCAGCAGTAGAGGAAGGGAGCTGTTTTTT.

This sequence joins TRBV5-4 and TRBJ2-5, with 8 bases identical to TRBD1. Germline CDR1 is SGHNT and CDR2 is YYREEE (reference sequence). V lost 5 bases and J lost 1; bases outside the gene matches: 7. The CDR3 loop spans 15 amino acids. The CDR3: CASSPPGQGQETQYF. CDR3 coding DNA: TGTGCCAGCAGTCCCCCCGGACAGGGCCAAGAGACCCAGTACTTC.

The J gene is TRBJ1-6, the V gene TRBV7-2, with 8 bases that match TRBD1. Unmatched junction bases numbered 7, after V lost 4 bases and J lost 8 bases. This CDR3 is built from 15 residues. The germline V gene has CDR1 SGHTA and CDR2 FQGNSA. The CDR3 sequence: CASSSRTGKDSPLHF. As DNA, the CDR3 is TGTGCCAGCAGCTCTCGGACAGGGAAGGATTCACCCCTCCACTTT.

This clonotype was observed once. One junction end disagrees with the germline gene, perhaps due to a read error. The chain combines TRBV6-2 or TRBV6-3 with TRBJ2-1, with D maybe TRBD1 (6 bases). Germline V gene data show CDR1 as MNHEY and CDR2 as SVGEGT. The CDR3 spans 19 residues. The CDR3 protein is CASSYSLSGVAPAYNERFF. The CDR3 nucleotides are TGTGCCAGCAGTTACTCGTTATCAGGGGTAGCGCCGGCCTACAATGAGCGGTTCTTC.

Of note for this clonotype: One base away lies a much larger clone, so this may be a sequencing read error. In nucleotides, the CDR3 is TGTGCCAGCACTGAAGTAACCCCTGTGGGCCAGTACTTC. Translating it yields CASTEVTPVGQYF. The rearrangement uses TRBV6-1 and TRBJ2-7; D unclear. Germline lookup yields CDR1 MNHNS and CDR2 SASEGT. This CDR3 has 13 amino acids.

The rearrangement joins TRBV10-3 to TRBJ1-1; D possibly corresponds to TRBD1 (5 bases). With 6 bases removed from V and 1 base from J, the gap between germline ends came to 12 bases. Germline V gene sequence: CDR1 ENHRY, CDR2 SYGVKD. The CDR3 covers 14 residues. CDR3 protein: CAIRWGSGNTEAFF. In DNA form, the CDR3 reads TGTGCCATCAGGTGGGGGTCAGGGAACACTGAAGCTTTCTTT.

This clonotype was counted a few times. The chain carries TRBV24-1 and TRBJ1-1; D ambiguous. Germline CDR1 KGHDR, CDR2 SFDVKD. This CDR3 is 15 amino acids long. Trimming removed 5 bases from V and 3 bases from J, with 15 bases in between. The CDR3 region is CATSGGNSGHTEAFF. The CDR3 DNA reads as TGTGCCACCAGTGGTGGGAACAGCGGGCACACTGAAGCTTTCTTT.

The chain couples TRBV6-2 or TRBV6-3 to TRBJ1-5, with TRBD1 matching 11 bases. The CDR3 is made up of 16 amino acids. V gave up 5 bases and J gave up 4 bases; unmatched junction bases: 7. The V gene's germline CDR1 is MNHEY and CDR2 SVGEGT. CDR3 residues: CASSPRGQGGNQPQHF. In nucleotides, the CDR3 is TGTGCCAGCAGTCCTCGGGGACAGGGGGGAAATCAGCCCCAGCATTTT.

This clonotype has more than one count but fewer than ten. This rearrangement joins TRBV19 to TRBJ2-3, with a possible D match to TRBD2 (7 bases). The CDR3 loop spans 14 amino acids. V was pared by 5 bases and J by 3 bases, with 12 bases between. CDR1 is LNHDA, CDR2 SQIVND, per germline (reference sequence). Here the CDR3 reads CASSSGGLTDTQYF. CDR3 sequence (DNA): TGTGCCAGTAGTTCCGGGGGGCTGACAGATACGCAGTATTTT.

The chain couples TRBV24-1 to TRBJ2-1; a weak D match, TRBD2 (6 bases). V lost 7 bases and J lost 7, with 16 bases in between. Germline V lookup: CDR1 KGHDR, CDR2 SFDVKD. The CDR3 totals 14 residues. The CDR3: CATSQPFGGNEQFF. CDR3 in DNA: TGTGCCACCAGCCAACCCTTCGGAGGGAATGAGCAGTTCTTC.

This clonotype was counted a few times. The CDR3 coding sequence is TGTGCCAGCAGTTTCAATGACCAGGCGGGGCAGCCCCAGCATTTT. It translates to CASSFNDQAGQPQHF. This sequence joins TRBV28 and TRBJ1-5; D uncertain. The CDR3 is made up of 15 amino acids. Trimming pared 3 bases from V and 7 bases from J, leaving 16 bases between. CDR1 and CDR2 from the germline V gene are MDHEN and SYDVKM.

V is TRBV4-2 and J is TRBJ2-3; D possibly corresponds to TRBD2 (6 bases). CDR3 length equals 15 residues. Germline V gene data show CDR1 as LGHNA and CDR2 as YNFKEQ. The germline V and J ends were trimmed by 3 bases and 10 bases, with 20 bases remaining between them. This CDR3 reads CASSQNWDSTQPQYF. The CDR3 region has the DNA TGTGCCAGCAGCCAGAACTGGGACTCTACCCAGCCGCAGTATTTT.

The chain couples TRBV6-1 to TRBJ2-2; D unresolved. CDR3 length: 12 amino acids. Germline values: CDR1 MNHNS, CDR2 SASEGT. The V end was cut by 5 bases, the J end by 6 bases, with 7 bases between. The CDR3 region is CASSPGSGELFF. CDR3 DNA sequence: TGTGCCAGCAGTCCGGGCTCCGGGGAGCTGTTTTTT.